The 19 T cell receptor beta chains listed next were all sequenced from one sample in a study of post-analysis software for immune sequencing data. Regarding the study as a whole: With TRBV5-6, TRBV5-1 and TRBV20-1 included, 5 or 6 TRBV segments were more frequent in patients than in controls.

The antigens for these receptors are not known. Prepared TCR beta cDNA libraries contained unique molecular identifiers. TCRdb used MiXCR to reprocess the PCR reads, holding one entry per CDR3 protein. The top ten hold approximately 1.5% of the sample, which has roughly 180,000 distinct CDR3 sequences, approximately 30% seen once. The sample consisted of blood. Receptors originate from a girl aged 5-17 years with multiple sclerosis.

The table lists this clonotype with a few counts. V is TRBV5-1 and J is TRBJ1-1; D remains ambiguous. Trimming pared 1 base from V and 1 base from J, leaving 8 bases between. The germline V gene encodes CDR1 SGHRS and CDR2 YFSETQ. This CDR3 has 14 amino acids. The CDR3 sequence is CASSLRGPNTEAFF. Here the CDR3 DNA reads TGCGCCAGCAGCTTGAGAGGGCCGAACACTGAAGCTTTCTTT.

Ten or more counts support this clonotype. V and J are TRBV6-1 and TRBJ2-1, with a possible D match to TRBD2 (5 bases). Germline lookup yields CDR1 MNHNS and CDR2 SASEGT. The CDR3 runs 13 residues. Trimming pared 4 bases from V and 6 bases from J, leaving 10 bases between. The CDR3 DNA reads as TGTGCCAGCAGTGGACCCCGGGGCAATGAGCAGTTCTTC. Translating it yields CASSGPRGNEQFF.

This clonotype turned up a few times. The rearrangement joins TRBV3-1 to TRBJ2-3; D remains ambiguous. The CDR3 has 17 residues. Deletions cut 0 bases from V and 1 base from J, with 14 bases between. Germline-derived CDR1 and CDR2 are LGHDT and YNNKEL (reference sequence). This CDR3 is CASSQDPTLMRTDTQYF. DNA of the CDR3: TGTGCCAGCAGCCAAGATCCGACTCTAATGCGCACAGATACGCAGTATTTT.

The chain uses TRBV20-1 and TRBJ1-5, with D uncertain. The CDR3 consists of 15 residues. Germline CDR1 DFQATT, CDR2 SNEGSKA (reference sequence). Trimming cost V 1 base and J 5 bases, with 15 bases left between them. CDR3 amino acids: CSARVAPTGYQPQHF. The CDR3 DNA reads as TGCAGTGCTAGAGTAGCCCCGACCGGCTATCAGCCCCAGCATTTT.

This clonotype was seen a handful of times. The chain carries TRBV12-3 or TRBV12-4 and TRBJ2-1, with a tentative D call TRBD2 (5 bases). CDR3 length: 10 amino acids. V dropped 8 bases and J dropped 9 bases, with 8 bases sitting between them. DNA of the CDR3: TGTGCCAGCGGCCGGGGTGAGCAGTTCTTC. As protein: CASGRGEQFF.

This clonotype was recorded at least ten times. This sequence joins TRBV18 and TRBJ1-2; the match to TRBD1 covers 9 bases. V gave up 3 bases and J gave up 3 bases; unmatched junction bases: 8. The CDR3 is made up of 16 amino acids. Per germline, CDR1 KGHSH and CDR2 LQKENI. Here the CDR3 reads CASSPPETGGDYGYTF. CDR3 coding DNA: TGTGCCAGCTCACCCCCCGAGACAGGGGGGGACTATGGCTACACCTTC.

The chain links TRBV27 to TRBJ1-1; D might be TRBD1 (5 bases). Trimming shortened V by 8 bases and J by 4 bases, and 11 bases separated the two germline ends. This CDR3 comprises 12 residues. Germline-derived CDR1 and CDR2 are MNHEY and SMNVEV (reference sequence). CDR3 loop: CASRGGSTEAFF. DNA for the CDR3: TGTGCCAGCCGCGGGGGTAGCACTGAAGCTTTCTTT.

The CDR3 DNA is TGTGCCAGCACCCTAGCAGGGGTGAACACTGAAGCTTTCTTT. It translates to CASTLAGVNTEAFF. This chain connects TRBV28 to TRBJ1-1; weak D call: TRBD1 (6 bases). Germline V CDR1 and CDR2: MDHEN, SYDVKM. This CDR3 region has 14 residues. Trimming cost V 7 bases and J 0 bases, with 12 bases left between them.

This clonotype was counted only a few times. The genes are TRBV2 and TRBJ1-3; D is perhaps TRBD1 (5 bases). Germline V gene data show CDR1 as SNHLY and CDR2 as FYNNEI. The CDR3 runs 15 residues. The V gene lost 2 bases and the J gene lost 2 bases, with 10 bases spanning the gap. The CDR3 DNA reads TGTGCCAGCAGTGAACAGGGTGGACCTGGAAACACCATATATTTT. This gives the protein CASSEQGGPGNTIYF.

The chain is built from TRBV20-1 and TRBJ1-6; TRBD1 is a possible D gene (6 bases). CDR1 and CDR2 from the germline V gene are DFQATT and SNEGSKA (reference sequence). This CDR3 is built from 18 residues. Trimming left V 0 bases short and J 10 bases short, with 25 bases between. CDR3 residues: CSARDPLGSGGRRSPLHF. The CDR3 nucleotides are TGCAGTGCTAGAGATCCCCTCGGGTCCGGGGGCCGAAGGTCACCCCTCCACTTT.

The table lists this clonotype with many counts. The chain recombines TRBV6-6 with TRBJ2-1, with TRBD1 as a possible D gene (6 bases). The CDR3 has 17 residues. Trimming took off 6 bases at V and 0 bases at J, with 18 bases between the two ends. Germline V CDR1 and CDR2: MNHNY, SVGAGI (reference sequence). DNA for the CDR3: TGTGCCAGCAGGGGGACAAGGGAAAAAAGCTCCTACAATGAGCAGTTCTTC. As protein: CASRGTREKSSYNEQFF.

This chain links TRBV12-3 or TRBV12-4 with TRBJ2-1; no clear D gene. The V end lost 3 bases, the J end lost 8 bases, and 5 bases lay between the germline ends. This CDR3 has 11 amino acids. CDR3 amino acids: CASSLLDEQFF. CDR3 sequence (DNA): TGTGCCAGCAGTTTGCTGGATGAGCAGTTCTTC.

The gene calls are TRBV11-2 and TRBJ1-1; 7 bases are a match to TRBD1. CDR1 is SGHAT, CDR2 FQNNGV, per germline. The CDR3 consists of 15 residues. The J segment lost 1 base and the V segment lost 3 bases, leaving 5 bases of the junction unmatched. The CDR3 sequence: CASSFTGARNTEAFF. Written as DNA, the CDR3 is TGTGCCAGCAGCTTTACAGGGGCACGGAACACTGAAGCTTTCTTT.

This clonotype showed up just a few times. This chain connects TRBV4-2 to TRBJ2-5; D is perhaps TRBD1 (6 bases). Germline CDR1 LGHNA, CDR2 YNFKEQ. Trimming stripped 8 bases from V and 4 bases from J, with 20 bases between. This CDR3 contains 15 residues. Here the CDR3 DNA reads TGTGCCAGCTCTACTACAGGGTCATTGGGAGAGACCCAGTACTTC. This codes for CASSTTGSLGETQYF.

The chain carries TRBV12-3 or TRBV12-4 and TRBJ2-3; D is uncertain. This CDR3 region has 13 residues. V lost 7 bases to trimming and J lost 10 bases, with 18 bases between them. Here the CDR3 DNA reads TGTGCCAGCATTCGTGAGGTCGGTCTGGCGCAGTATTTT. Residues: CASIREVGLAQYF.

CDR3 nucleotides: TGTGCCAGCCGCCCCGGACCAAGCTCCTACAATGAGCAGTTCTTC. It translates to CASRPGPSSYNEQFF. This chain uses TRBV12-3 or TRBV12-4 with TRBJ2-1; D call uncertain. The CDR3 spans 15 residues. V lost 8 bases and J lost 0, with 14 bases in between.

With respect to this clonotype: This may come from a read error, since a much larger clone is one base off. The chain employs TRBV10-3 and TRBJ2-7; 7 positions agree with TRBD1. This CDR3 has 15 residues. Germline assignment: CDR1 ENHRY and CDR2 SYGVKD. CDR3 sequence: CAISAGDSSSYGQYF. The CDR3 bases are TGTGCCATCAGCGCCGGGGACAGCAGCTCCTACGGGCAGTACTTC.

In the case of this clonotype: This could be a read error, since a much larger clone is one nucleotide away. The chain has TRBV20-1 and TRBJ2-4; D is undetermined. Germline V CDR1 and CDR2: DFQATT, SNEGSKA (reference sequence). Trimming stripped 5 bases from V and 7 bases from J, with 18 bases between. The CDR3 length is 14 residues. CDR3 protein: CSACESPKGNIQYF. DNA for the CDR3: TGCAGTGCTTGCGAGTCCCCTAAAGGGAACATTCAGTACTTC.

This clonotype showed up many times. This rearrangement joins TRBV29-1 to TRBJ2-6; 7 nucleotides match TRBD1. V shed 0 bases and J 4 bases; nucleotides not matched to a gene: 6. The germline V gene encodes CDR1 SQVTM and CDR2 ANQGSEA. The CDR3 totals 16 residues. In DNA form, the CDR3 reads TGCAGCGTTGAAGATCGACAGGGCACCGGGGCCAACGTCCTGACTTTC. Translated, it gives CSVEDRQGTGANVLTF.